The 16 T cell receptor beta chains below were found in one sample sequenced in a study of shared clonotypes between healthy human individuals. Only in-frame clones appear in the TCRdb table, and some are missing; sequencing was by immunoSEQ multiplex PCR. The data contain millions of clones, 90% to 95% of them singletons. The sample was naive CD4+ T cells from PBMCs. Subset defined: CD45RA+ positively selected. The receptors derive from a man in his late teens or twenties in good health. Some clones in this sample may be carry-over from other donors' samples.

V is TRBV7-3 and J is TRBJ2-2; 11 bases agree with TRBD1. CDR1 and CDR2 (germline): SGHTA, FQGTGA. CDR3 length: 16 residues. Trimming took 1 base from V and 4 from J; bases not matched to a gene: 2. CDR3 loop: CASSLSGQGATGELFF. The CDR3 DNA reads as TGTGCCAGCAGCTTAAGTGGACAGGGGGCCACCGGGGAGCTGTTTTTT.

The chain joins TRBV4-2 to TRBJ1-4; D may be TRBD1 (5 bases). V dropped 4 bases and J dropped 0 bases, with 18 bases sitting between them. The germline V gene has CDR1 LGHNA and CDR2 YNFKEQ. The CDR3 covers 18 residues. The CDR3 bases are TGTGCCAGCAGCCGCCGAAGGCAGGGCGAGGCAACTAATGAAAAACTGTTTTTT. Its translation is CASSRRRQGEATNEKLFF.

The rearrangement joins TRBV4-1 to TRBJ1-2; D is unresolved. V was clipped by 2 bases and J by 13 bases, with 14 bases between them. CDR1 is MGHRA, CDR2 YSYEKL, per germline. There are 12 residues in the CDR3. The CDR3 is CASSQSSGAGTF. The CDR3 coding sequence is TGCGCCAGCAGCCAATCGTCAGGCGCGGGCACCTTC.

In this sample, this clone turned up once. The V call is TRBV14, the J call TRBJ1-2; unclear D gene. This CDR3 is built from 17 residues. The germline CDR1 and CDR2 sequences are SGHDN and FVKESK. Trimming removed 4 bases at V and 0 bases at J, with 18 bases between. CDR3: CASSRLTTLTSNYGYTF. The DNA of the CDR3 is TGTGCCAGCAGCCGCCTAACGACACTGACTTCTAACTATGGCTACACCTTC.

V gene TRBV5-4 combines with J gene TRBJ2-4; D is possibly TRBD1 or TRBD2 (6 bases each). Germline V gene lookup returns CDR1 SGHNT and CDR2 YYREEE (reference sequence). Trimming stripped 0 bases from V and 5 bases from J, with 12 bases between. CDR3 length: 15 amino acids. The DNA for the CDR3 is TGTGCCAGCAGCTTGGACGGGGGCGCGCAAAACATTCAGTACTTC. This codes for CASSLDGGAQNIQYF.

The chain is built from TRBV10-3 and TRBJ1-4; D uncertain. The CDR3 has 17 amino acids. CDR1 is ENHRY and CDR2 is SYGVKD in the germline V gene. V was cut by 10 bases and J by 5 bases, with 26 bases left in between. CDR3 amino acids: CATRETSIPTGNEKLFF. The CDR3 DNA sequence: TGTGCCACCCGAGAGACATCGATACCTACCGGGAATGAAAAACTGTTTTTT.

The J gene is TRBJ2-5, the V gene TRBV30; TRBD1 or TRBD2 may be the D gene (5 bases each). The V end was cut by 3 bases, the J end by 9 bases, with 20 bases between. The CDR3 extends over 14 amino acids. Per germline, CDR1 GTSNPN and CDR2 SVGIG (reference sequence). The CDR3 nucleotides are TGTGCCTGGAGGGACCCCGGGACCTCAAACCCCCAGTACTTC. This encodes CAWRDPGTSNPQYF.

The chain is built from TRBV5-1 and TRBJ1-1; no reliable D call. This CDR3 is built from 13 residues. V was shortened by 4 bases and J by 5 bases, with 12 bases between the two germline ends. Germline CDR1 and CDR2: SGHRS and YFSETQ. The CDR3 reads CASSQEEGTEAFF. As DNA, the CDR3 is TGCGCCAGCAGCCAAGAAGAGGGAACTGAAGCTTTCTTT.

The CDR3 DNA reads TGTGCCAGCAGCTTAGGACAGGCGTCCTACGAGCAGTACTTC. Its protein product is CASSLGQASYEQYF. The chain uses TRBV5-5 and TRBJ2-7; 7 positions match TRBD1. The ends lost 2 bases at V and 1 base at J; junction bases unmatched: 3. The germline CDR1 and CDR2 sequences are SGHKS and YYEKEE (reference sequence). CDR3 size: 14 residues.

This rearrangement joins TRBV7-8 to TRBJ2-7, with D hard to call. The ends were cut back, 1 base at V and 0 bases at J, with 13 bases in the middle. CDR3 length: 16 amino acids. The germline gives CDR1 SGHVS, CDR2 FQNEAQ. For the CDR3, the DNA is TGTGCCAGCAGCTTAGTTTTCCGGACGTCCTCCTACGAGCAGTACTTC. Its protein is CASSLVFRTSSYEQYF.

The chain recombines TRBV28 with TRBJ1-5; 11 bases agree with TRBD1. This CDR3 comprises 16 residues. V lost 8 bases and J lost 5; bases outside the gene matches: 11. Per the germline V gene, CDR1 is MDHEN and CDR2 is SYDVKM. CDR3 sequence: CASFSAGTGGDQPQHF. For the CDR3, the DNA is TGTGCCAGCTTCTCCGCCGGGACAGGGGGGGATCAGCCCCAGCATTTT.

The rearrangement joins TRBV30 to TRBJ1-2; D possibly corresponds to TRBD1 (6 bases). The germline CDR1 and CDR2 sequences are GTSNPN and SVGIG (reference sequence). The CDR3 is made up of 13 amino acids. V lost 3 bases and J lost 6, with 14 bases in between. CDR3 DNA: TGTGCCTGGAGGGGGACATACGGGGATGGCTACACCTTC. As protein: CAWRGTYGDGYTF.

The CDR3 region is CASRSYRVNEQFF. The DNA for the CDR3 is TGTGCCAGCAGATCCTACAGGGTCAATGAGCAGTTCTTC. The V gene is TRBV6-5, the J gene TRBJ2-1, with D possibly TRBD1 on 6 matching bases. The CDR3 extends over 13 amino acids. Germline values: CDR1 MNHEY, CDR2 SVGAGI. V gave up 6 bases and J gave up 6 bases, with 12 bases separating them.

The chain couples TRBV2 to TRBJ2-7; D not certain. The CDR3 contains 13 residues. The V end lost 1 base, the J end lost 6 bases, and 10 bases lay between the germline ends. The germline V gene encodes CDR1 SNHLY and CDR2 FYNNEI. The CDR3 spells CASSEEARVEQYF. CDR3 nucleotide sequence: TGTGCCAGCAGTGAAGAGGCCCGGGTCGAGCAGTACTTC.

The chain joins TRBV10-1 to TRBJ1-1; D might be TRBD1 (5 bases). The CDR3 contains 13 residues. With 7 bases removed from V and 9 bases from J, the gap between germline ends came to 18 bases. Germline V CDR1 and CDR2: WNHNN, SYGVQD (reference sequence). CDR3 bases: TGCGCCAGCAATTCCCAGCGCGGGGGGAAAGCTTTCTTT. This encodes CASNSQRGGKAFF.

The rearrangement links TRBV5-1 to TRBJ1-5; TRBD1 matches at 9 bases. V was clipped by 0 bases and J by 2 bases; unmatched bases: 3. The CDR3 contains 16 residues. Germline values: CDR1 SGHRS, CDR2 YFSETQ. The CDR3 sequence: CASSLEGQGGNQPQHF. For the CDR3, the DNA is TGCGCCAGCAGCTTGGAGGGACAGGGTGGCAATCAGCCCCAGCATTTT.